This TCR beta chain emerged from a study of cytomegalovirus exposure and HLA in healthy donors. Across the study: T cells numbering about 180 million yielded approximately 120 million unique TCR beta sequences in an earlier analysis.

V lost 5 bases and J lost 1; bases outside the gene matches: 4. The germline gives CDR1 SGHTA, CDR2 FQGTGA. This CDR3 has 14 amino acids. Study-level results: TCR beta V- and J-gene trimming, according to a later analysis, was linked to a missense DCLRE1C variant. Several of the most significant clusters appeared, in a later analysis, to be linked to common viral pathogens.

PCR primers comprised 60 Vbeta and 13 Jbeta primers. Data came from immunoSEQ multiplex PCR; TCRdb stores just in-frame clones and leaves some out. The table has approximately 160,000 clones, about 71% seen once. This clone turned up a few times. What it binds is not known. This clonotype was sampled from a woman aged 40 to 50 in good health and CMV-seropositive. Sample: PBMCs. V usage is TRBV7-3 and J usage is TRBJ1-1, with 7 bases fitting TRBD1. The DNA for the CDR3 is TGTGCCAGCAGCCCAGGGGGGTCGAACACTGAAGCTTTCTTT. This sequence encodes CASSPGGSNTEAFF.